One and the same sample provided the 17 T cell receptor beta chains below, sequenced in a study of control samples from healthy donors and cancer patients. TCRdb's table, derived via immunoSEQ multiplex PCR, lists solely in-frame clones and lacks some. The data contain some 130,000 clones, roughly 90% of them singletons. Sequenced: blood. These receptors were collected from a young man in good health.

The chain uses TRBV6-5 and TRBJ1-5; weak D call: TRBD1 (5 bases). V was shortened by 2 bases and J by 4 bases, with 9 bases between the two germline ends. The CDR3 runs to 14 residues. Germline lookup yields CDR1 MNHEY and CDR2 SVGAGI. CDR3 residues: CASSYLGGNQPQHF. The DNA of the CDR3 is TGTGCCAGCAGTTACCTCGGGGGGAATCAGCCCCAGCATTTT.

CDR3 amino acids: CASGNAPYEKLFF. DNA of the CDR3: TGCGCCAGCGGGAATGCTCCATATGAAAAACTGTTTTTT. The chain is built from TRBV5-1 and TRBJ1-4; D unresolved. CDR3 length equals 13 residues. Per the germline V gene, CDR1 is SGHRS and CDR2 is YFSETQ. Trimming took off 7 bases at V and 6 bases at J, with 13 bases between the two ends.

This clone was seen only once. The V gene is TRBV9, the J gene TRBJ1-1; 8 bases line up with TRBD1. CDR1 and CDR2 from the germline V gene are SGDLS and YYNGEE. Unmatched junction bases numbered 9, after V lost 0 bases and J lost 5 bases. The CDR3 runs to 16 residues. CDR3 loop: CASSVDAGGGGTEAFF. Here the CDR3 DNA reads TGTGCCAGCAGCGTAGACGCAGGGGGCGGCGGTACTGAAGCTTTCTTT.

The chain is built from TRBV2 and TRBJ1-2, with D unclear. The CDR3 spans 13 residues. Trimming left V 6 bases short and J 2 bases short, with 10 bases between. Germline CDR1 and CDR2: SNHLY and FYNNEI. The CDR3 DNA is TGTGCCAGCAGAGAGGTCCCGAACTATGGCTACACCTTC. Protein product: CASREVPNYGYTF.

The chain joins TRBV5-1 to TRBJ2-4; D is ambiguous. The CDR3 is 15 residues long. V lost 4 bases, J lost 6 bases, and 17 bases lay in between. Germline assignment: CDR1 SGHRS and CDR2 YFSETQ. The CDR3 is CASSPGGTASNIQYF. Written as DNA, the CDR3 is TGCGCCAGCAGCCCAGGTGGCACCGCCTCAAACATTCAGTACTTC.

This chain connects TRBV20-1 to TRBJ1-5; 9 positions agree with TRBD1. The germline V gene encodes CDR1 DFQATT and CDR2 SNEGSKA (reference sequence). This CDR3 has 14 residues. Germline trimming cut 3 bases from V and 6 bases from J; bases unmatched to any gene: 6. Here the CDR3 DNA reads TGCAGTGCTAGTTACACAGGGGGCTTTCAGCCCCAGCATTTT. Its translation is CSASYTGGFQPQHF.

The gene calls are TRBV7-2 and TRBJ2-1; TRBD2 matches 15 bases. Germline V gene data show CDR1 as SGHTA and CDR2 as FQGNSA. V lost 5 bases and J lost 7; bases outside the gene matches: 9. The CDR3 contains 17 residues. The CDR3, as DNA: TGTGCCAGCAGCGAGCGGACTAGCGGGGGGGTTGTGAATGAGCAGTTCTTC. Translated: CASSERTSGGVVNEQFF.

This chain joins TRBV7-2 and TRBJ2-3; 11 nucleotides align to TRBD2. From germline, CDR1 is SGHTA and CDR2 FQGNSA. V was pared by 1 base and J by 1 base, with 4 bases of the junction left unmatched. The CDR3 contains 17 residues. The CDR3 reads CASSLGLAGGGTDTQYF. The CDR3 nucleotides read TGTGCCAGCAGCTTAGGCTTAGCGGGGGGGGGCACAGATACGCAGTATTTT.

The V gene is TRBV5-4, the J gene TRBJ2-7, with D perhaps given as TRBD1 or TRBD2 (6 bases each). Trimming took 0 bases from V and 2 from J, leaving 15 bases between them. The germline CDR1 and CDR2 sequences are SGHNT and YYREEE (reference sequence). CDR3 length: 16 residues. CDR3 sequence: CASSLGGAGSPYEQYF. CDR3 sequence (DNA): TGTGCCAGCAGCTTGGGGGGGGCAGGGTCCCCCTACGAGCAGTACTTC.

The rearrangement links TRBV2 to TRBJ2-7; D might be TRBD1 (6 bases). CDR1 SNHLY and CDR2 FYNNEI come from the germline V gene. This CDR3 comprises 14 residues. V lost 6 bases and J lost 5, with 17 bases in between. The CDR3 is CASRIQGLSNEQYF. The CDR3 nucleotides read TGTGCCAGCAGGATACAGGGTCTGTCTAACGAGCAGTACTTC.

The chain is built from TRBV7-2 and TRBJ2-5, with no clear D. Germline V CDR1 and CDR2: SGHTA, FQGNSA. The ends were cut back, 1 base at V and 4 bases at J, with 19 bases in the middle. This CDR3 is built from 17 residues. Here the CDR3 DNA reads TGTGCCAGCAGCTTAGGAATGATTTTCCGGCCAGGAGAGACCCAGTACTTC. Translating gives CASSLGMIFRPGETQYF. Filled out from reference TRBV7-2 and TRBJ2-5, the complete variable domain reads GAGVSQSPSNKVTEKGKDVELRCDPISGHTALYWYRQSLGQGLEFLIYFQGNSAPDKSGLPSDRFSAERTGGSVSTLTIQRTQQEDSAVYLCASSLGMIFRPGETQYFGPGTRLLVL.

The J gene is TRBJ2-7, the V gene TRBV29-1; D may be TRBD1 (6 bases). With 4 bases removed from V and 0 bases from J, the gap between germline ends came to 19 bases. The CDR3 loop spans 16 amino acids. Germline assignment: CDR1 SQVTM and CDR2 ANQGSEA. CDR3 protein: CSVVLGWTAYSYEQYF. In nucleotides, the CDR3 is TGCAGCGTTGTATTAGGGTGGACAGCTTACTCCTACGAGCAGTACTTC.

This rearrangement joins TRBV27 to TRBJ1-2, with 8 bases aligning to TRBD1. Losses at the gene ends were 5 bases for V and 8 bases for J; bases not matched to a gene: 7. The CDR3 covers 13 residues. Germline V lookup: CDR1 MNHEY, CDR2 SMNVEV (reference sequence). CDR3 coding DNA: TGTGCCAGCAGTACTCAGGGGGCGGGAGGCTACACCTTC. Translating gives CASSTQGAGGYTF.

V gene TRBV24-1 combines with J gene TRBJ1-2; no definite D call. The CDR3 contains 15 residues. The germline gives CDR1 KGHDR, CDR2 SFDVKD. Trimming removed 1 base at V and 3 bases at J, with 11 bases between. The DNA of the CDR3 is TGTGCCACCAGTGATTTCCGGACGGGAGACTATGGCTACACCTTC. This encodes CATSDFRTGDYGYTF.

CDR3 amino acids: CASSRDTLHYGYTF. The CDR3 DNA is TGTGCCAGCAGCCGGGACACCCTACACTATGGCTACACCTTC. V and J are TRBV3-1 (or the pseudogene TRBV3-2) and TRBJ1-2; possible D gene TRBD1, 6 bases. There are 14 residues in the CDR3. Germline CDR1 LGHDT, CDR2 YNNKEL (reference sequence). With 4 bases removed from V and 3 bases from J, the gap between germline ends came to 12 bases.

The V and J genes are TRBV9 and TRBJ2-7, with D unclear. The CDR3 covers 15 residues. Germline V gives CDR1 SGDLS, CDR2 YYNGEE. Trimming took off 3 bases at V and 0 bases at J, with 13 bases between the two ends. CDR3 in DNA: TGTGCCAGCAGCGCGGGCGACCTTAGCTCCTACGAGCAGTACTTC. Its protein product is CASSAGDLSSYEQYF.

CDR3 sequence (DNA): TGTGCCAGCAGTTTCCAGGGGAGGAACACCGGGGAGCTGTTTTTT. Its translation: CASSFQGRNTGELFF. The J gene is TRBJ2-2, the V gene TRBV6-6; D might be TRBD1 (6 bases). The germline V gene has CDR1 MNHNY and CDR2 SVGAGI (reference sequence). The CDR3 totals 15 residues. V lost 4 bases and J 1 base, leaving 10 bases between the germline ends.